The subject of this entry is one T cell receptor beta chain. Its antigen is unknown. These data belong to a study of cytomegalovirus exposure and HLA in healthy donors. TCRdb's table, derived via immunoSEQ multiplex PCR, lists solely in-frame clones and lacks some. The sample holds approximately 180,000 clones, about 84% seen once. The germline V gene has CDR1 SGHNT and CDR2 YYREEE (reference sequence). CDR3 length equals 14 residues. V lost 3 bases and J lost 6, with 15 bases in between. Study-wide points: The CMV antigen specificity of a few CMV-associated chains was confirmed through in vitro analysis.

This clonotype originated in a woman under 30 in good health and CMV-seronegative. Sequencing was done on a sample of PBMCs. This chain uses TRBV5-4 with TRBJ1-1; the D gene is possibly TRBD1 (6 bases). CDR3 residues: CASSYIGGGPEAFF. The CDR3 nucleotides are TGTGCCAGCAGCTACATAGGCGGGGGCCCTGAAGCTTTCTTT.